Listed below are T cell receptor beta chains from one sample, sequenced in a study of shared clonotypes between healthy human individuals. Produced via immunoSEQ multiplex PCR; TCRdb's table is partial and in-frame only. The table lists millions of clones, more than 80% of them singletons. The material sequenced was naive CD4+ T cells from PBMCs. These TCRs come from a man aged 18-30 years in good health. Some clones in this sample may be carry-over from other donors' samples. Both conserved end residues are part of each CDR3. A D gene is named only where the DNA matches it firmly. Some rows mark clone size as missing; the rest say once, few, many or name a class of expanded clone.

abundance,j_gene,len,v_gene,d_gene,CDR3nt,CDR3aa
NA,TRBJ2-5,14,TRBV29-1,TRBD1,TGCAGCGTTGGGTCGGACAGGGCTGGAGAGGCCCAGTACTTC,CSVGSDRAGEAQYF
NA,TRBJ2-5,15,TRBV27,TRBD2,TGTGCCAGCAGTTTACTAGCGGGAGTACGGGAGACCCAGTACTTC,CASSLLAGVRETQYF
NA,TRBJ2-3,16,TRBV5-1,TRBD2,TGCGCCAGCAGCTTGGAGGGGAGGGCGGGCACAGATACGCAGTATTTT,CASSLEGRAGTDTQYF
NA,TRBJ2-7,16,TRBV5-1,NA,TGCGCCAGCAGCTTGCCTACAGGGCGGGACACCTACGAGCAGTACTTC,CASSLPTGRDTYEQYF
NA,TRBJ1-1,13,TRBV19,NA,TGTGCCAGTATTGACACTATGAACACTGAAGCTTTCTTT,CASIDTMNTEAFF
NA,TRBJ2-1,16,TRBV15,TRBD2,TGTGCCACCAGCAGAGAACGGCCGGGAGGGCCTGGGGAGCAGTTCTTC,CATSRERPGGPGEQFF
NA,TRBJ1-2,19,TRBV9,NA,TGTGCCAGCACCGATCCAACGACCCACAGCGGTCAGGGAGCCTATGGCTACACCTTC,CASTDPTTHSGQGAYGYTF
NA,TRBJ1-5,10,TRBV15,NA,TGTGCCACCCGCGATGAGCCCCAGCATTTT,CATRDEPQHF
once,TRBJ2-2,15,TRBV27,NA,TGTGCCAGCAGATTGCTGGGACCGAACACCGGGGAGCTGTTTTTT,CASRLLGPNTGELFF
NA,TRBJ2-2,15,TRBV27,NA,TGTGCCAGCAGTCCCCGGGGGTCGAACACCGGGGAGCTGTTTTTT,CASSPRGSNTGELFF
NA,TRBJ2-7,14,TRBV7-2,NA,TGTGCCAGCAGCCCGGACAGAACTAGCTACGAGCAGTACTTC,CASSPDRTSYEQYF
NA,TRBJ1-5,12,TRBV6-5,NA,TGTGCCAGCAGTTTTCGGGATCAGCCCCAGCATTTT,CASSFRDQPQHF
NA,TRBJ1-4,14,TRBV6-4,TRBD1,TGTGCCAGCAGTCCCGACAGGGAATCTGAAAAACTGTTTTTT,CASSPDRESEKLFF
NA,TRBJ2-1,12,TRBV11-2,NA,TGTGCCAGCAGTCTCGGGTCCGTCGGGCAGTTCTTC,CASSLGSVGQFF
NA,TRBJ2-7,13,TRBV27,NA,TGTGCCAGCAGTTCGTTTCGCGGAGGCGAGCAGTACTTC,CASSSFRGGEQYF
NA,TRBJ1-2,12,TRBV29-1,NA,TGCAGCGGCCTGGACAGCCTCTATGGCTACACCTTC,CSGLDSLYGYTF
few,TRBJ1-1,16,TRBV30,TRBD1,TGTGCCTGGAGCCGGCGTCGGGGACAGGAGAACACTGAAGCTTTCTTT,CAWSRRRGQENTEAFF
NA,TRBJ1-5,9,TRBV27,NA,TGTGCCAGCAGTTTCCCCCAGCATTTT,CASSFPQHF
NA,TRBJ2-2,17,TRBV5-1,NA,TGCGCCAGCAGCTTCCTACCAAGTACCTTGAACACCGGGGAGCTGTTTTTT,CASSFLPSTLNTGELFF
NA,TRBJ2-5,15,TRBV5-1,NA,TGCGCCAGCAGCTTACACAGGGCAAGGCAAGAGACCCAGTACTTC,CASSLHRARQETQYF
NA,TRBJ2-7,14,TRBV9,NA,TGTGCCAGCAGCGTGGGGACATACTCCTACGAGCAGTACTTC,CASSVGTYSYEQYF
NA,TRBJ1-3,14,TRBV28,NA,TGTGCCAGCAGTCGGACGCAACGGAGGAACACCATATATTTT,CASSRTQRRNTIYF
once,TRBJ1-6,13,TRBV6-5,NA,TGTGCCAGCAGTCCGTACACCCAGTCGACCCTCCACTTT,CASSPYTQSTLHF
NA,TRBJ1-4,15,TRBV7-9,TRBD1,TGTGCCAGCAGCGAGGGACAGGGGAAAGCTGAAAAACTGTTTTTT,CASSEGQGKAEKLFF
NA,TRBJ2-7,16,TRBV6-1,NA,TGTGCCAGCAGTGAATCTAACACTCCCTGGTCCTACGAGCAGTACTTC,CASSESNTPWSYEQYF
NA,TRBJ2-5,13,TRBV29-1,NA,TGCAGCGTTCGGGCCCGGCTCCAAGAGACCCAGTACTTC,CSVRARLQETQYF